The clone carrying this T cell receptor (beta chain) has a single count. Its specificity is not known. CDR1 and CDR2 from the germline V gene are SQVTM and ANQGSEA. V lost 6 bases and J 10 bases, leaving 15 bases between the germline ends. This CDR3 spans 12 amino acids. The sample belongs to a study of T-cell memory formation after mild COVID-19. Whole-study context: Among the donors, TCR clusters were largely specific to each donor. Study results and caveats: CD4+ clones that contracted lay mainly in CM and EM; CD8+ ones lay in EMRA. Cross-reactive memory apparently joined, as some responding clones appeared in pre-infection memory.

A single record per CDR3 protein comes from TCRdb applying MiXCR to the 5' RACE reads. The table includes about 110,000 distinct CDR3 sequences, around an eighth detected once. The chain employs TRBV29-1 and TRBJ1-4; D might be TRBD1 (6 bases). The source is a man younger than 35 who had mild COVID-19 (a few samples of this study predate the infection). Cell type and time point are not known. The material sequenced was PBMCs or a T cell subset sorted from them (not recorded which). CDR3 sequence (DNA): TGCAGCGTGAGGGGGGCAGTTGGAAAACTGTTTTTT. Its translation: CSVRGAVGKLFF.